This T cell receptor beta chain was recovered during a study of shared clonotypes between healthy human individuals. General observations from the study: With few donors, the genetic and exposure-history diversity represented was limited. Naive subsets typically showed greater estimated richness than memory subsets.

Naive CD8 cells, CD45RO-negative and positively selected for CCR7, excluded terminally differentiated effector memory CD45RA+ cells. Only Caucasian adults living in Nashville, Tennessee served as donors. Comment on this clone: The target antigen is unknown. Other DNA sequences within the sample encode an identical CDR3.

The germline CDR1 and CDR2 sequences are LNHDA and SQIVND (reference sequence). This CDR3 has 11 amino acids. Trimming shortened V by 7 bases and J by 7 bases, and 10 bases separated the two germline ends. Method: immunoSEQ multiplex PCR; TCRdb's copy keeps in-frame clones and lacks some. Here the sample spans approximately 2,000,000 clones, 93% being singletons. V usage is TRBV19 and J usage is TRBJ1-1; no reliable D call. This receptor was obtained from a man younger than 35 in good health. Some clones in this sample may be carry-over from other donors' samples. Sequenced input: naive CD8+ T cells from PBMCs. CDR3 amino acids: CASIGGIEAFF. Here the CDR3 DNA reads TGTGCCAGTATAGGTGGAATTGAAGCTTTCTTT.